The clone carrying this T cell receptor beta chain was found once. The data derive from a study of blood T cell repertoires in COVID-19. In the study overall: T cells, B-cell-depleted T cells, or PBMCs provided the cDNA or gDNA that served as material.

This CDR3 is 13 amino acids long. From germline, CDR1 is MNHEY and CDR2 SVGAGI. Trimming removed 8 bases at V and 3 bases at J, with 13 bases between. How the authors handled the data: The authors estimated nucleated cell counts from reference gene primer amplification. Profiling relied on immunoSEQ multiplex PCR, and the TCRdb table lists in-frame clones only, not all of them. V, J and clone size were drawn from that table, and D and trimming were deduced from the DNA. The profile shows about 220,000 clones, under 90% of them singletons. Those enrolled, adults aged roughly 18 to 95 years, came from roughly 23 US areas. No more than 2 weeks before study entry, exposed participants had met a case of COVID-19.

The TCR was taken from a woman in her fifties or sixties who had been exposed to COVID-19. The sample comprised PBMCs or T cells enriched from blood (not recorded which). The V and J genes are TRBV6-5 and TRBJ1-2, with D unresolved. CDR3 residues: CASGSQLHYGYTF. As DNA, the CDR3 is TGTGCCAGCGGGTCACAGCTCCACTATGGCTACACCTTC.